The 15 T cell receptor beta chains below were found in one sample sequenced in a study of T cells in tuberculosis. TCRdb keeps only in-frame clones here, not all; method: immunoSEQ multiplex PCR. The sample consists of roughly 34,000 clones, 85% to 95% of them appearing once. The sequenced material came from PBMCs. These receptors were collected from a donor aged 5-35 years with latent tuberculosis or without tuberculosis infection. Some clones in this sample may be carry-over from other donors' samples.

The rearrangement links TRBV7-2 to TRBJ1-2; D is undetermined. This CDR3 is built from 15 residues. Deletions cut 5 bases from V and 2 bases from J, with 15 bases between. Germline CDR1 is SGHTA and CDR2 is FQGNSA. Here the CDR3 reads CASSRHPGGNYGYTF. CDR3 sequence (DNA): TGTGCCAGCAGCAGACACCCCGGTGGGAACTATGGCTACACCTTC.

The chain recombines TRBV5-4 with TRBJ2-3; TRBD1 aligns across 7 bases. Trimming took 4 bases from V and 2 from J; bases not matched to a gene: 10. Germline CDR1 and CDR2: SGHNT and YYREEE (reference sequence). The CDR3 runs 16 residues. CDR3 DNA sequence: TGTGCCAGCAGCGTCCGGGACAGATCCTACACAGATACGCAGTATTTT. Its protein product is CASSVRDRSYTDTQYF. Combining the CDR3 with reference TRBV5-4 and TRBJ2-3 gives the whole variable domain ETGVTQSPTHLIKTRGQQVTLRCSSQSGHNTVSWYQQALGQGPQFIFQYYREEENGRGNFPPRFSGLQFPNYSSELNVNALELDDSALYLCASSVRDRSYTDTQYFGPGTRLTVL.

In this sample, this clone turned up once. The chain joins TRBV27 to TRBJ2-2; 8 bases are a match to TRBD2. Trimming removed 3 bases from V and 8 bases from J; junction bases left unmatched: 14. Germline V lookup: CDR1 MNHEY, CDR2 SMNVEV (reference sequence). This CDR3 is 17 amino acids long. CDR3 sequence: CASSFSAGVSSYGELFF. CDR3 DNA: TGTGCCAGCAGTTTTTCAGCGGGAGTTTCCAGTTATGGGGAGCTGTTTTTT.

The V call is TRBV28, the J call TRBJ2-7, with 9 positions matching TRBD2. CDR1 MDHEN and CDR2 SYDVKM come from the germline V gene. The CDR3 sequence is 16 residues long. Trimming cost V 5 bases and J 0 bases; bases outside gene matches: 8. CDR3 sequence: CASSPRGGGDSYEQYF. Here the CDR3 DNA reads TGTGCCAGCAGTCCCCGTGGCGGGGGGGACTCCTACGAGCAGTACTTC.

The chain has TRBV18 and TRBJ2-3; TRBD1 agrees at 9 bases. Germline V gene data show CDR1 as KGHSH and CDR2 as LQKENI. The trim removed 4 bases at V and 1 base at J, leaving 6 bases unmatched. The CDR3 is 16 residues long. Here the CDR3 DNA reads TGTGCCAGCTCACAGCCGGGACAGGGAGGCACAGATACGCAGTATTTT. It codes for CASSQPGQGGTDTQYF.

This chain links TRBV10-3 with TRBJ1-1, with TRBD1 matching over 8 bases. The germline CDR1 and CDR2 sequences are ENHRY and SYGVKD. V dropped 6 bases and J dropped 4; count of bases not matched to a gene: 13. This CDR3 is built from 16 residues. CDR3 loop: CAIRPGQGVRGTEAFF. The CDR3 DNA reads TGTGCCATCAGGCCTGGACAGGGCGTAAGGGGCACTGAAGCTTTCTTT.

The J gene is TRBJ2-2, the V gene TRBV19, with a tentative D call TRBD1 (6 bases). The CDR3 has 15 amino acids. Germline V gives CDR1 LNHDA, CDR2 SQIVND (reference sequence). The V and J ends lost 2 bases and 5 bases respectively, with 12 bases between them. The CDR3 nucleotides read TGTGCCAGTAGTATAAACAGGGTTGAGACCGGGGAGCTGTTTTTT. Translating it yields CASSINRVETGELFF.

This chain uses TRBV2 with TRBJ2-2; D may be TRBD1 (6 bases). Looked up from germline, CDR1 is SNHLY and CDR2 is FYNNEI. Trimming pared 7 bases from V and 6 bases from J, leaving 9 bases between. This CDR3 contains 12 residues. The CDR3 coding sequence is TGTGCCAGCAACAGGGTCCCCGGGGAGCTGTTTTTT. Translation: CASNRVPGELFF.

This clone is a singleton in its sample. This chain links TRBV30 with TRBJ2-7; D might be TRBD2 (5 bases). Germline V CDR1 and CDR2: GTSNPN, SVGIG (reference sequence). The CDR3 is made up of 13 amino acids. V lost 0 bases and J lost 0, with 6 bases in between. CDR3 protein: CAWSVGSSYEQYF. Written as DNA, the CDR3 is TGTGCCTGGAGTGTAGGGAGCTCCTACGAGCAGTACTTC.

This clone showed up just once. The rearrangement uses TRBV4-1 and TRBJ2-1; 8 nucleotides match TRBD1. Germline V gene data show CDR1 as MGHRA and CDR2 as YSYEKL. The J segment lost 2 bases and the V segment lost 6 bases, leaving 15 bases of the junction unmatched. This CDR3 has 18 amino acids. In DNA form, the CDR3 reads TGCGCCAGCAGAAAATACCATATGACAGGGGTGCCCTACAATGAGCAGTTCTTC. Translating gives CASRKYHMTGVPYNEQFF.

The V gene is TRBV2, the J gene TRBJ1-1; no reliable D call. V dropped 3 bases and J dropped 1 base, with 9 bases sitting between them. The CDR3 sequence is 14 residues long. CDR1 and CDR2 (germline): SNHLY, FYNNEI. The CDR3 loop reads CASSEGRWNTEAFF. DNA for the CDR3: TGTGCCAGCAGTGAGGGGAGGTGGAACACTGAAGCTTTCTTT.

This chain connects TRBV18 to TRBJ2-2; D perhaps matches TRBD1 (6 bases). Germline CDR1 and CDR2: KGHSH and LQKENI. V was pared by 3 bases and J by 6 bases, with 17 bases between. The CDR3 contains 16 residues. The CDR3 DNA sequence: TGTGCCAGCTCACCCGGGTTCCAGGGGATCGCCGGGGAGCTGTTTTTT. This translates into CASSPGFQGIAGELFF.

This clone was counted only a few times. The chain uses TRBV5-1 and TRBJ1-2; 7 bases agree with TRBD1. Germline values: CDR1 SGHRS, CDR2 YFSETQ. Trimming removed 4 bases from V and 1 base from J; junction bases left unmatched: 7. The CDR3 contains 15 residues. In DNA form, the CDR3 reads TGCGCCAGCAGCGACGGGACAGCAGATAACTATGGCTACACCTTC. It yields the protein CASSDGTADNYGYTF.

This rearrangement joins TRBV30 to TRBJ1-2; TRBD1 agrees at 12 bases. The CDR3 length is 13 residues. With V trimmed by 7 bases and J by 5 bases, 5 bases remained unmatched. Per the germline V gene, CDR1 is GTSNPN and CDR2 is SVGIG (reference sequence). CDR3 loop: CAFRGQGAYGYTF. In DNA form, the CDR3 reads TGTGCCTTTAGGGGACAGGGGGCTTATGGCTACACCTTC. The full variable domain, in which reference TRBV30 and TRBJ1-2 provide the parts outside the CDR3, is SQTIHQWPATLVQPVGSPLSLECTVEGTSNPNLYWYRQAAGRGLQLLFYSVGIGQISSEVPQNLSASRPQDRQFILSSKKLLLSDSGFYLCAFRGQGAYGYTFGSGTRLTVV.

This clone has only a few counts. The rearrangement uses TRBV27 and TRBJ2-2; D call uncertain. V lost 0 bases to trimming and J lost 6 bases, with 8 bases between them. The CDR3 totals 14 residues. In germline, CDR1 is MNHEY, CDR2 SMNVEV (reference sequence). In nucleotides, the CDR3 is TGTGCCAGCAGTTTATCAGGCGGAGCCGGGGAGCTGTTTTTT. The encoded protein is CASSLSGGAGELFF.